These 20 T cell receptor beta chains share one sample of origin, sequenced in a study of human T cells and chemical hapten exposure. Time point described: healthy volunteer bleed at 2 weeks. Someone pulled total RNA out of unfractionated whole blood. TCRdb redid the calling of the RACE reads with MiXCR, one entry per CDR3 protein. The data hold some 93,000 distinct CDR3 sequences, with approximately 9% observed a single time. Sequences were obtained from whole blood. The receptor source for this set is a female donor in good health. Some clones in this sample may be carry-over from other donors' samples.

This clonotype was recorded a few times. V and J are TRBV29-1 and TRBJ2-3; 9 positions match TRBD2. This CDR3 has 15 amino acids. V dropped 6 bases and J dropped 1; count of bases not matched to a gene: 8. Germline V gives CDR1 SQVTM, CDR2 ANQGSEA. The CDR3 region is CSVVRTSERTDTQYF. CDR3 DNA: TGCAGCGTAGTCCGGACTAGCGAGCGCACAGATACGCAGTATTTT.

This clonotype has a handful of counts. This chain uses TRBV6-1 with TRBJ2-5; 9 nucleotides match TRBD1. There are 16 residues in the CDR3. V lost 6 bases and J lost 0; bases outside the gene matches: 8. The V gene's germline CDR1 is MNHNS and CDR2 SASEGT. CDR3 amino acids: CASRESTGGNQETQYF. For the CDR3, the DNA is TGTGCCAGCAGGGAATCGACAGGGGGGAACCAAGAGACCCAGTACTTC.

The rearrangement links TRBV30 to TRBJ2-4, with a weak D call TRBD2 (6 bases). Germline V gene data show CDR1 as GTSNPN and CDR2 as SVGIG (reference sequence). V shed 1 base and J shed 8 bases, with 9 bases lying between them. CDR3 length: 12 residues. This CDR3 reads CAWSDGSYIQYF. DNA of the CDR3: TGTGCCTGGAGTGACGGGAGCTACATTCAGTACTTC.

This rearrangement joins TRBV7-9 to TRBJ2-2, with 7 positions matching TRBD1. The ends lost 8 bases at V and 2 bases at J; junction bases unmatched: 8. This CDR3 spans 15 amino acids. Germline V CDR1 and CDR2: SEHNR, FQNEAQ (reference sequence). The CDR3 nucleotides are TGTGCCAGCCGGACCGGGACAGCAAACACCGGGGAGCTGTTTTTT. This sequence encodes CASRTGTANTGELFF.

Here the CDR3 DNA reads TGCGCCAGCAGCTTGCTGGGTTCCTACGAGCAGTACTTC. It specifies CASSLLGSYEQYF. This chain connects TRBV5-1 to TRBJ2-7; D is ambiguous. With 1 base removed from V and 1 base from J, the gap between germline ends came to 6 bases. CDR1 and CDR2 from the germline V gene are SGHRS and YFSETQ. The CDR3 has 13 amino acids.

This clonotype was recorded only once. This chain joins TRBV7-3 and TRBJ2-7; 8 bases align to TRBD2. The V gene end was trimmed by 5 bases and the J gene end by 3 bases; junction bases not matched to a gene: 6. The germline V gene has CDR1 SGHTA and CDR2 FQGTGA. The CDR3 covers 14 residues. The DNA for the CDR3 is TGTGCCAGCAGCCCGGCCGCGGGAGGCTACGAGCAGTACTTC. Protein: CASSPAAGGYEQYF. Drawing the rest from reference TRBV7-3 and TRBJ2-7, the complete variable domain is GAGVSQTPSNKVTEKGKYVELRCDPISGHTALYWYRQSLGQGPEFLIYFQGTGAADDSGLPNDRFFAVRPEGSVSTLKIQRTERGDSAVYLCASSPAAGGYEQYFGPGTRLTVT.

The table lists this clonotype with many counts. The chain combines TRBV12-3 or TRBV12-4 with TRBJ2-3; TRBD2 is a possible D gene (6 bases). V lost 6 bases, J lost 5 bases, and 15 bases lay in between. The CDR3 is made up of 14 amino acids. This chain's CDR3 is CASSKISGRDTQYF. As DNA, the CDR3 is TGTGCCAGCAGCAAGATTAGCGGAAGAGATACGCAGTATTTT.

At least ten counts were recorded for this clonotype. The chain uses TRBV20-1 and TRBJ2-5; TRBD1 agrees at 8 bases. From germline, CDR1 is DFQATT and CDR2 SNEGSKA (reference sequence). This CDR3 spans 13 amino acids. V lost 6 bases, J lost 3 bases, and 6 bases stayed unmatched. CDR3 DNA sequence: TGCAGTGCCTCACGGACAGGGAAAGAGACCCAGTACTTC. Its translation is CSASRTGKETQYF.

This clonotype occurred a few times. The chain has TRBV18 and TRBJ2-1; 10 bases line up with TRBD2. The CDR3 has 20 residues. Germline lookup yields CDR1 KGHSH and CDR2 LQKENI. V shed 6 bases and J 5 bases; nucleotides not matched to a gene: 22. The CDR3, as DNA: TGTGCCAGCTCCCCTCCTCGGCTAGCGGGAGTTCTCCTCCCGGACAATGAGCAGTTCTTC. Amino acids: CASSPPRLAGVLLPDNEQFF.

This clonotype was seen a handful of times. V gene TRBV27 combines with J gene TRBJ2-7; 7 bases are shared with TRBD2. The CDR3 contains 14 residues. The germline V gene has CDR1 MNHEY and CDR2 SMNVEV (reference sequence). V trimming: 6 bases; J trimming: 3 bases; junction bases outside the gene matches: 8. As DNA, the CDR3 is TGTGCCAGCAGGTCTTTGGGACTAAACTACGAGCAGTACTTC. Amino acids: CASRSLGLNYEQYF.

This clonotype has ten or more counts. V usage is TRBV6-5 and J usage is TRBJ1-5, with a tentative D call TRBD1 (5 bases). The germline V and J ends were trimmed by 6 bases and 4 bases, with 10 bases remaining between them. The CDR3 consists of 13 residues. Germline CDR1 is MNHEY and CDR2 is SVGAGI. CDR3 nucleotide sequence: TGTGCCAGCAGACCCGACAGAAATCAGCCCCAGCATTTT. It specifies CASRPDRNQPQHF.

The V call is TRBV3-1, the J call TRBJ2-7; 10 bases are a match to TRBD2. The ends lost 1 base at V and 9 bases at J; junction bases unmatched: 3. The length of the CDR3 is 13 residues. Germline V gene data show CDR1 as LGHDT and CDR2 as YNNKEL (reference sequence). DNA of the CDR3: TGTGCCAGCAGCCAAGGACTAGCGGGCGGGCAGTACTTC. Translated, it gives CASSQGLAGGQYF.

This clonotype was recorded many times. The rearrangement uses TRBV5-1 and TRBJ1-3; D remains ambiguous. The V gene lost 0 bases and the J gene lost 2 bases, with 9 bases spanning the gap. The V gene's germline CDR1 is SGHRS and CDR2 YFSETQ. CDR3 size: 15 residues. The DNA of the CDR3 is TGCGCCAGCAGCTTGGGGGCCGGGGCTGGAAACACCATATATTTT. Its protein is CASSLGAGAGNTIYF.

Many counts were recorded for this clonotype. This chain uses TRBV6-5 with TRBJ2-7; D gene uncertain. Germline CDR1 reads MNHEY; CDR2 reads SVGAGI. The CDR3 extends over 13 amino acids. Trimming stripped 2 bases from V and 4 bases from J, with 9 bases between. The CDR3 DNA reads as TGTGCCAGCAGTTACCCACTGGATTACGAGCAGTACTTC. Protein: CASSYPLDYEQYF.

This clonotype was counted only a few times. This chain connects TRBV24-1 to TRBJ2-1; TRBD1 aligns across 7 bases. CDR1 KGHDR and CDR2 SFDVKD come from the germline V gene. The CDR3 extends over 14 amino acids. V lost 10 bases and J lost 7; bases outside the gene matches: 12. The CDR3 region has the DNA TGTGCCACTGGATCGGGACAGACTTTTAATGAGCAGTTCTTC. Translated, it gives CATGSGQTFNEQFF.

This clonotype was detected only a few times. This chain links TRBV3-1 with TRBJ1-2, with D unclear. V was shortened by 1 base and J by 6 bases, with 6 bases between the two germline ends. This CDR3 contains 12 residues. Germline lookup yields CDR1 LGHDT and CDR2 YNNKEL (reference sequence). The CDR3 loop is CASSQAVNGYTF. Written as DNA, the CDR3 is TGTGCCAGCAGCCAAGCTGTCAATGGCTACACCTTC.

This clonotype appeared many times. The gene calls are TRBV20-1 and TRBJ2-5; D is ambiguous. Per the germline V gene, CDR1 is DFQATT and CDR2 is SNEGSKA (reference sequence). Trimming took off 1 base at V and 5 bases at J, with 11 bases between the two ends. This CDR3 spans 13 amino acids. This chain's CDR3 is CSARVSRGETQYF. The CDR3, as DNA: TGCAGTGCTAGAGTGTCGCGTGGGGAGACCCAGTACTTC.

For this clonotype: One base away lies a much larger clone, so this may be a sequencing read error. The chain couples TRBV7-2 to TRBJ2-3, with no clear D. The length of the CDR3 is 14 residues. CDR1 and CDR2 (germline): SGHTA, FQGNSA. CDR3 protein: CASNLVLTSDTQYF. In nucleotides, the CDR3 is TGTGCCAGCAACTTAGTCTTGACATCAGATACGCAGTATTTT.

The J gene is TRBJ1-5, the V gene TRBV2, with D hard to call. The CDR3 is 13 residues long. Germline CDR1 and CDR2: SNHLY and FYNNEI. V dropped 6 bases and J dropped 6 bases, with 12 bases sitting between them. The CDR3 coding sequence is TGTGCCAGCAGCGCCACTTTGGGTCAGCCCCAGCATTTT. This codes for CASSATLGQPQHF.

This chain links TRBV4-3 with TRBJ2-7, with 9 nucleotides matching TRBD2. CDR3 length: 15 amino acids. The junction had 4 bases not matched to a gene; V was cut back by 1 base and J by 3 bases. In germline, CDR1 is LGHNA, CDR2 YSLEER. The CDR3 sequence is CASSQVSTSGYEQYF. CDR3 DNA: TGCGCCAGCAGCCAAGTATCGACTAGCGGCTACGAGCAGTACTTC.